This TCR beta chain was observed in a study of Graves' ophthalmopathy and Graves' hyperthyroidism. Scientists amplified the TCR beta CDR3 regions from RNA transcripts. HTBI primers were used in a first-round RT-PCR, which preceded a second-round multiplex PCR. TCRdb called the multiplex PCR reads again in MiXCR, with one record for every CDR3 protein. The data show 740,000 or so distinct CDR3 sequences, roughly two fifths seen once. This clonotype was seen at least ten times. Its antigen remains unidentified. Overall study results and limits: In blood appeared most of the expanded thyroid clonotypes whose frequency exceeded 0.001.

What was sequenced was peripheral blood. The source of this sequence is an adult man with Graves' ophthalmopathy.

CDR3 amino acids: CATSTVSGTQYF. In nucleotides, the CDR3 is TGTGCCACCAGCACTGTTTCGGGGACCCAGTACTTC. V and J are TRBV15 and TRBJ2-5; D remains unclear. The germline V gene encodes CDR1 LNHNV and CDR2 YYDKDF (reference sequence). V was clipped by 4 bases and J by 7 bases, with 10 bases between them. This CDR3 contains 12 residues.